This TCR beta chain was found in a study of EBV T-cell therapy then PD-1 blockade in nasopharyngeal carcinoma. The sample's treatment: AdE1-LMPpoly-expanded autologous EBV-specific T-cell therapy followed by anti-PD-1 nivolumab. Note on this clone: Its antigen is undetermined.

This CDR3 contains 14 residues. The junction had 6 bases not matched to a gene; V was cut back by 5 bases and J by 6 bases. Germline V gene data show CDR1 as SEHNR and CDR2 as FQNEAQ (reference sequence). The repertoire was sequenced with immunoSEQ multiplex PCR; TCRdb's copy has only in-frame clones and lacks some. The sample includes 20,000 or so clones, 82% of them seen just once. The clonotype comes from a man in his forties with nasopharyngeal carcinoma. The sequenced sample was CD8+ T cells from blood, obtained at day -245 from a patient whose treatment included autologous EBV-specific T cells and nivolumab. The chain is built from TRBV7-9 and TRBJ1-4; 7 nucleotides agree with TRBD1. CDR3 bases: TGTGCCAGCAGCGTAGACAGGGTCGATGAAAAACTGTTTTTT. Protein sequence: CASSVDRVDEKLFF.